These 5 T cell receptor beta chains were all obtained from the same sample, sequenced in a study of blood T cell repertoires in COVID-19. Sequencing was performed with immunoSEQ multiplex PCR; in TCRdb, only in-frame clones are kept and a portion is missing. The table lists 110,000 to 150,000 clones, approximately 91% of them singletons, with around 1.9% in the top ten. Sequencing input: peripheral blood. The receptors were sampled from a man aged 65 to 79 with acute or convalescent COVID-19.

The chain has TRBV12-3 or TRBV12-4 and TRBJ1-2; D is uncertain. Trimming pared 6 bases from V and 4 bases from J, leaving 12 bases between. This CDR3 region has 13 residues. The CDR3, as DNA: TGTGCCAGCAGCACATTTAGCTTCTATGGCTACACCTTC. It codes for CASSTFSFYGYTF.

A note on this clone: In the same sample, other DNA sequences code for this CDR3. V and J are TRBV2 and TRBJ2-3; TRBD2 matches 14 bases. V dropped 6 bases and J dropped 2; count of bases not matched to a gene: 7. This CDR3 has 17 residues. Looked up from germline, CDR1 is SNHLY and CDR2 is FYNNEI. In nucleotides, the CDR3 is TGTGCCAGCAGCCGACTAGCGGGAGGGAGGAACACAGATACGCAGTATTTT. It is translated as CASSRLAGGRNTDTQYF.

This clone has a handful of counts. One end of the junction fails to match germline, which may point to a read error. This rearrangement joins TRBV30 to TRBJ2-7, with D maybe TRBD1 (6 bases). Germline values: CDR1 GTSNPN, CDR2 SVGIG (reference sequence). The CDR3 runs to 13 residues. The CDR3 region is CAWSVQGSHEQYF. CDR3 coding DNA: TGTGCCTGGAGTGTACAGGGCTCCCACGAGCAGTACTTC. The full variable domain, with the rest looked up from reference TRBV30 and TRBJ2-7, is SQTIHQWPATLVQPVGSPLSLECTVEGTSNPNLYWYRQAAGRGLQLLFYSVGIGQISSEVPQNLSASRPQDRQFILSSKKLLLSDSGFYLCAWSVQGSHEQYFGPGTRLTVT.

As to this clone: One junction end disagrees with the germline gene, perhaps due to a read error. The chain carries TRBV27 and TRBJ2-2, with D maybe TRBD2 (5 bases). CDR1 MNHEY and CDR2 SMNVEV come from the germline V gene (reference sequence). The CDR3 has 13 residues. This CDR3 reads CASSTSSHGELLF. CDR3 DNA: TGTGCCAGCAGTACCTCATCGCACGGGGAGCTGCTTTTT.

The chain carries TRBV11-2 and TRBJ2-7, with 9 bases that match TRBD1. The trim removed 6 bases at V and 4 bases at J, leaving 7 bases unmatched. From germline, CDR1 is SGHAT and CDR2 FQNNGV. This CDR3 has 14 residues. CDR3 DNA sequence: TGTGCCAGCAGTCGACCGGGACAGGGATACGAGCAGTACTTC. It codes for CASSRPGQGYEQYF.